This passage covers 24 T cell receptor beta chains from one sample sequenced in a study of blood T cells in healthy people across ages. The authors ran a second PCR of about 7 to 12 cycles using a sample-barcoded 5' primer and a J-beta primer mix. MiXCR was run by TCRdb on the 5' RACE reads, yielding one entry per CDR3 protein. This table holds 2 million or so distinct CDR3 sequences, roughly 49% found once. Sequencing was carried out using blood. Receptors originate from a woman in her 40s in good health.

This clonotype was counted between two and nine times. This rearrangement joins TRBV7-2 to TRBJ1-2; D is undetermined. Germline CDR1 SGHTA, CDR2 FQGNSA. The germline V and J ends were trimmed by 5 bases and 8 bases, with 12 bases remaining between them. The CDR3 totals 12 residues. CDR3 sequence reads: CASSRAPRGYTF. The CDR3 DNA sequence: TGTGCCAGCAGCCGGGCCCCTAGGGGCTACACCTTC.

In DNA form, the CDR3 reads TGTGCCAGCTGTCGCCGGGACCCCAGCACAGATACGCAGTATTTT. It codes for CASCRRDPSTDTQYF. The chain couples TRBV4-2 to TRBJ2-3; the D gene could be TRBD1 or TRBD2 (5 bases each). Germline lookup yields CDR1 LGHNA and CDR2 YNFKEQ. The CDR3 has 15 amino acids. V gave up 8 bases and J gave up 0 bases, with 15 bases separating them.

This clonotype was detected ten times or more. In DNA, the CDR3 is TGTGCCAGCAGCCTCCTCGGCACCGAGCAGTACTTC. As protein: CASSLLGTEQYF. This chain joins TRBV7-2 and TRBJ2-7, with no clear D. V shed 5 bases and J shed 6 bases, with 11 bases lying between them. The germline V gene has CDR1 SGHTA and CDR2 FQGNSA. The CDR3 is 12 residues long.

This chain uses TRBV5-1 with TRBJ2-1; 7 positions agree with TRBD1. V trimming: 0 bases; J trimming: 6 bases; junction bases outside the gene matches: 12. Germline CDR1 is SGHRS and CDR2 is YFSETQ. The CDR3 runs 17 residues. CDR3 coding DNA: TGCGCCAGCAGCTTGGGGCCTCAGGGACAGATCCCCAATGAGCAGTTCTTC. Translation: CASSLGPQGQIPNEQFF.

This rearrangement joins TRBV14 to TRBJ2-1; 8 positions match TRBD2. The V gene end was trimmed by 2 bases and the J gene end by 7 bases; junction bases not matched to a gene: 10. Germline CDR1 and CDR2: SGHDN and FVKESK. The CDR3 loop spans 16 amino acids. CDR3 in DNA: TGTGCCAGCAGCCAACCGGGACTAGTGGGGGTGAATGAGCAGTTCTTC. It translates to CASSQPGLVGVNEQFF.

Only one count was recorded for this clonotype. CDR3 coding DNA: TGTGCCAGCAGTCCACTAGCGGAGATCACAGATACGCAGTATTTT. As protein: CASSPLAEITDTQYF. The chain couples TRBV28 to TRBJ2-3; 8 nucleotides line up with TRBD2. This CDR3 spans 15 amino acids. CDR1 is MDHEN, CDR2 SYDVKM, per germline. After removal of 5 bases from V and 2 bases from J, the junction contained 6 bases not matched to a gene.

The gene calls are TRBV5-1 and TRBJ1-1; 9 nucleotides line up with TRBD1. Germline CDR1 reads SGHRS; CDR2 reads YFSETQ. CDR3 length: 13 amino acids. Trimming at V came to 0 bases and at J to 8 bases, leaving 2 bases not matched to a gene. The CDR3 DNA follows: TGCGCCAGCAGCTTGGCCGGGACAGGGGAAGCTTTCTTT. It encodes CASSLAGTGEAFF. Using reference TRBV5-1 and TRBJ1-1 for the parts outside the CDR3, the full variable domain is KAGVTQTPRYLIKTRGQQVTLSCSPISGHRSVSWYQQTPGQGLQFLFEYFSETQRNKGNFPGRFSGRQFSNSRSEMNVSTLELGDSALYLCASSLAGTGEAFFGQGTRLTVV.

CDR3 region: CASSPPDRRLSSTDTQYF. DNA for the CDR3: TGTGCCAGCTCACCGCCGGACAGGCGATTATCTAGCACAGATACGCAGTATTTT. V gene TRBV18 combines with J gene TRBJ2-3, with TRBD1 matching over 7 bases. CDR3 size: 18 residues. V lost 3 bases to trimming and J lost 0 bases; unmatched junction nucleotides: 12. Germline CDR1 reads KGHSH; CDR2 reads LQKENI. The variable domain in full, with the rest retrieved from reference TRBV18 and TRBJ2-3, is NAGVMQNPRHLVRRRGQEARLRCSPMKGHSHVYWYRQLPEEGLKFMVYLQKENIIDESGMPKERFSAEFPKEGPSILRIQQVVRGDSAAYFCASSPPDRRLSSTDTQYFGPGTRLTVL.

This clonotype was counted between two and nine times. The chain recombines TRBV4-3 with TRBJ2-4; weak D call: TRBD1 (5 bases). V was trimmed by 1 base and J by 1 base, leaving 14 bases between them. Germline CDR1 is LGHNA and CDR2 is YSLEER. CDR3 length equals 17 residues. CDR3 loop: CASSQVGQGLAKNIQYF. The CDR3 nucleotides are TGCGCCAGCAGCCAAGTGGGCCAGGGCTTGGCCAAAAACATTCAGTACTTC.

This clonotype has ten or more counts. The J gene is TRBJ1-5, the V gene TRBV7-9, with 7 bases aligning to TRBD1. Trimming at V came to 5 bases and at J to 1 base, leaving 2 bases not matched to a gene. Per germline, CDR1 SEHNR and CDR2 FQNEAQ (reference sequence). This CDR3 spans 14 amino acids. The CDR3 DNA is TGTGCCAGCAGCCGCAGGGGGAGCAATCAGCCCCAGCATTTT. This encodes CASSRRGSNQPQHF.

The chain is built from TRBV27 and TRBJ2-6; D remains ambiguous. The CDR3 contains 19 residues. Trimming removed 2 bases at V and 0 bases at J, with 17 bases between. Germline V gives CDR1 MNHEY, CDR2 SMNVEV (reference sequence). Here the CDR3 DNA reads TGTGCCAGCAGTTTAGCGGCCCTTCCCCCATTCTCTGGGGCCAACGTCCTGACTTTC. Translation gives CASSLAALPPFSGANVLTF.

The chain combines TRBV7-9 with TRBJ1-5; D not resolved. Per germline, CDR1 SEHNR and CDR2 FQNEAQ (reference sequence). The ends were cut back, 9 bases at V and 0 bases at J, with 9 bases in the middle. The CDR3 consists of 13 residues. CDR3 protein: CASTGTSNQPQHF. In DNA, the CDR3 is TGTGCCAGTACCGGAACTAGCAATCAGCCCCAGCATTTT. Looking up the rest from reference TRBV7-9 and TRBJ1-5 gives the full variable domain: DTGVSQNPRHKITKRGQNVTFRCDPISEHNRLYWYRQTLGQGPEFLTYFQNEAQLEKSRLLSDRFSAERPKGSFSTLEIQRTEQGDSAMYLCASTGTSNQPQHFGDGTRLSIL.

This sequence joins TRBV28 and TRBJ2-7; 11 bases map to TRBD2. The V gene end was trimmed by 3 bases and the J gene end by 4 bases; junction bases not matched to a gene: 5. Germline V gene sequence: CDR1 MDHEN, CDR2 SYDVKM. This CDR3 spans 15 amino acids. DNA for the CDR3: TGTGCCAGCAGTTTCTTAGCGGGGGGGCCTTACGAGCAGTACTTC. Protein: CASSFLAGGPYEQYF.

The chain couples TRBV20-1 to TRBJ2-5; D is undetermined. V dropped 6 bases and J dropped 2 bases, with 10 bases sitting between them. The germline gives CDR1 DFQATT, CDR2 SNEGSKA (reference sequence). This CDR3 has 12 amino acids. CDR3 amino acids: CSARKPQETQYF. In DNA, the CDR3 is TGCAGTGCGCGGAAGCCGCAAGAGACCCAGTACTTC.

V usage is TRBV6-5 and J usage is TRBJ2-5, with D perhaps TRBD1 (6 bases). V lost 5 bases and J 2 bases, leaving 15 bases between the germline ends. Germline lookup yields CDR1 MNHEY and CDR2 SVGAGI. This CDR3 has 15 amino acids. CDR3 loop: CASSLNQGRQETQYF. CDR3 nucleotides: TGTGCCAGCAGTCTTAACCAGGGGCGGCAAGAGACCCAGTACTTC.

The chain combines TRBV6-1 with TRBJ1-2; no clear D gene. V dropped 1 base and J dropped 1 base, with 10 bases sitting between them. In germline, CDR1 is MNHNS, CDR2 SASEGT. CDR3 length: 15 residues. CDR3 DNA: TGTGCCAGCAGTGAAGGGGCTCCCTTTAACTATGGCTACACCTTC. Its protein product is CASSEGAPFNYGYTF.

There are a few counts of this clonotype. The CDR3 reads CASITGTEASYEQYF. CDR3 DNA: TGTGCCAGTATAACCGGGACAGAGGCATCCTACGAGCAGTACTTC. The chain joins TRBV6-2 or TRBV6-3 to TRBJ2-7; 7 bases map to TRBD1. Germline CDR1 reads MNHEY; CDR2 reads SVGEGT. The CDR3 totals 15 residues. Losses at the gene ends were 9 bases for V and 1 base for J; bases not matched to a gene: 12.

As for this clonotype: Being one base from a much bigger clone, this may be a read error. This chain connects TRBV3-1 to TRBJ2-3; D uncertain. The CDR3 has 15 amino acids. Germline CDR1 and CDR2: LGHDT and YNNKEL (reference sequence). CDR3 sequence reads: CASGQGRLYTVTQYF. The CDR3 DNA reads as TGTGCCAGCGGCCAAGGAAGGTTGTACACGGTTACGCAGTATTTT.

This clonotype has more than one count but fewer than ten. The gene calls are TRBV5-1 and TRBJ1-5, with D possibly being TRBD1 (6 bases). The germline V gene encodes CDR1 SGHRS and CDR2 YFSETQ. This CDR3 spans 15 amino acids. Trimming removed 5 bases at V and 5 bases at J, with 17 bases between. The CDR3: CASSQPQGDDQPQHF. The CDR3 region has the DNA TGCGCCAGCAGTCAACCACAGGGAGATGATCAGCCCCAGCATTTT.

This clonotype was detected only a few times. The chain couples TRBV14 to TRBJ1-2; no clear D. The CDR3 runs to 15 residues. CDR1 and CDR2 from the germline V gene are SGHDN and FVKESK. With 0 bases removed from V and 8 bases from J, the gap between germline ends came to 16 bases. CDR3 nucleotide sequence: TGTGCCAGCAGCCAAGATTTCCTGGGGAGAGACGGCTACACCTTC. This codes for CASSQDFLGRDGYTF.

This clonotype was picked up a small number of times. V and J are TRBV20-1 and TRBJ2-7, with TRBD2 matching over 10 bases. This CDR3 has 14 residues. Trimming cost V 6 bases and J 0 bases; bases outside gene matches: 5. Per germline, CDR1 DFQATT and CDR2 SNEGSKA (reference sequence). The CDR3 nucleotides are TGCAGTGCCCGAGTAGCGGGGGGCTCCTACGAGCAGTACTTC. Translated: CSARVAGGSYEQYF.

The rearrangement links TRBV7-2 to TRBJ1-1; D gene unclear. V lost 2 bases and J 4 bases, leaving 11 bases between the germline ends. CDR3 length: 14 amino acids. Germline CDR1 and CDR2: SGHTA and FQGNSA. This CDR3 is CASSLLERGTEAFF. CDR3 in DNA: TGTGCCAGCAGCTTACTCGAGCGGGGCACTGAAGCTTTCTTT.

This clonotype was observed a few times. The genes are TRBV12-3 or TRBV12-4 and TRBJ1-6; D possibly corresponds to TRBD1 (6 bases). V was pared by 4 bases and J by 7 bases, with 11 bases between. CDR3 size: 14 residues. The CDR3 here is CASSSQGRNSPLHF. The CDR3 DNA reads TGTGCCAGCAGTTCACAGGGTCGGAATTCACCCCTCCACTTT.

The chain carries TRBV6-2 or TRBV6-3 and TRBJ2-1, with D tentatively TRBD2 (5 bases). Germline V gene sequence: CDR1 MNHEY, CDR2 SVGEGT. CDR3 length: 13 residues. The V end lost 2 bases, the J end lost 7 bases, and 9 bases lay between the germline ends. The CDR3 is CASSYVRENEQFF. The CDR3 DNA is TGTGCCAGCAGTTACGTACGGGAAAATGAGCAGTTCTTC.